This TCR beta chain was recorded in a study of T cell responses to AZD1222 COVID-19 vaccine. Measured with immunoSEQ multiplex PCR; TCRdb has only the in-frame clones, and not every one. Of some 110,000 clones in the sample, around 89% are singletons; the top ten hold about 7.1%. Study observations and caveats: Seropositive at baseline were only a handful of AZD1222 recipients.

V was cut by 2 bases and J by 4 bases, with 11 bases left in between. The CDR3 runs 14 residues. Germline V gives CDR1 LGHDT, CDR2 YNNKEL (reference sequence). On this clone: The antigen remains undetermined.

This TCR was sampled from an adult who received the AZD1222 COVID-19 vaccine. V usage is TRBV3-1 (or the pseudogene TRBV3-2) and J usage is TRBJ1-2, with D possibly being TRBD1 (5 bases). Here the sequenced sample was peripheral blood, taken 28 days after the second AZD1222 dose. The CDR3 nucleotides read TGTGCCAGCAGCCAATCGGGACTTCCCTATGGCTACACCTTC. Translated: CASSQSGLPYGYTF.